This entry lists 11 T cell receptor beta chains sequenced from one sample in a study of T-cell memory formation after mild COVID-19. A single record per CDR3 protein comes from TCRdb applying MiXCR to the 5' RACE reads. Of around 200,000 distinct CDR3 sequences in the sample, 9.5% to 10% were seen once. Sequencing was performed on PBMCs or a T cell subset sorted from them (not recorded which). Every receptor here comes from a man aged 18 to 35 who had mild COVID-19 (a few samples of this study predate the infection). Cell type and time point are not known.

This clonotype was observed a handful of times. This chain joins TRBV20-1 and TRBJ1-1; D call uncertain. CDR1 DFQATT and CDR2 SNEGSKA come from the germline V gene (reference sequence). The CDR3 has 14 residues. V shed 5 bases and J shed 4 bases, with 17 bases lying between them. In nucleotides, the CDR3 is TGCAGTGCTCCCCAGGACCGCTCAAGCACTGAAGCTTTCTTT. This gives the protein CSAPQDRSSTEAFF.

The CDR3 protein is CASSCPMSGSYGYTF. The CDR3, as DNA: TGTGCCAGCAGCTGCCCGATGTCCGGCTCTTATGGCTACACCTTC. The V and J genes are TRBV7-7 and TRBJ1-2; the D is unclear. The CDR3 has 15 residues. V was shortened by 4 bases and J by 5 bases, with 17 bases between the two germline ends. The germline CDR1 and CDR2 sequences are SSHAT and FNYEAQ (reference sequence).

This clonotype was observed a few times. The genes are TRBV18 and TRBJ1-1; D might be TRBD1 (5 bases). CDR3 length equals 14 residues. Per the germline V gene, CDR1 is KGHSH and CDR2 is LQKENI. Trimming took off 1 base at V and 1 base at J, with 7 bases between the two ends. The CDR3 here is CASSPQGPNTEAFF. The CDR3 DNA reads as TGTGCCAGCTCACCACAGGGGCCGAACACTGAAGCTTTCTTT.

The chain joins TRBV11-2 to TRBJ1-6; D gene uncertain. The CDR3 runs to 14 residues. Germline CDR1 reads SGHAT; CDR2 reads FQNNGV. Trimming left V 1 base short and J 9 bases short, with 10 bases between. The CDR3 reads CASSLAGWGSPLHF. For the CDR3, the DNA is TGTGCCAGCAGCTTAGCGGGGTGGGGTTCACCCCTCCACTTT.

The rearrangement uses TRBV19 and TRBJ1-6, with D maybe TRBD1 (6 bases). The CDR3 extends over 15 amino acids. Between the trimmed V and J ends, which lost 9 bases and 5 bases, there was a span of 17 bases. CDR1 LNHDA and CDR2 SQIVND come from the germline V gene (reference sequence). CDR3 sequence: CASDGGGVHNSPLHF. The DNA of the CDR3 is TGTGCCAGCGACGGGGGCGGAGTTCATAATTCACCCCTCCACTTT.

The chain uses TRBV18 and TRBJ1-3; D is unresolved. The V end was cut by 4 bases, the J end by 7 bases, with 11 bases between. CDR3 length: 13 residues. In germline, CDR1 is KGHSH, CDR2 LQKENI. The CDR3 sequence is CASSREVWNTIYF. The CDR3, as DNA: TGTGCCAGCTCACGAGAGGTGTGGAACACCATATATTTT. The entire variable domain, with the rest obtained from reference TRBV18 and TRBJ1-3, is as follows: NAGVMQNPRHLVRRRGQEARLRCSPMKGHSHVYWYRQLPEEGLKFMVYLQKENIIDESGMPKERFSAEFPKEGPSILRIQQVVRGDSAAYFCASSREVWNTIYFGEGSWLTVV.

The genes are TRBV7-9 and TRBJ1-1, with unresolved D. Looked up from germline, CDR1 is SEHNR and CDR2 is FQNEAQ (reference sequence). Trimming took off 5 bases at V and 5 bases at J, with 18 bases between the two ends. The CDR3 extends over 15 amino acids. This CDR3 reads CASSPRRGIRTEAFF. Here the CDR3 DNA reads TGTGCCAGCAGCCCAAGGCGAGGAATACGGACTGAAGCTTTCTTT.

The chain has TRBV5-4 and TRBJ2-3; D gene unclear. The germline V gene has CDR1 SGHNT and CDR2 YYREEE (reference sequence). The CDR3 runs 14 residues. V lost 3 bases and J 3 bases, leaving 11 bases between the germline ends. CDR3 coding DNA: TGTGCCAGCAGCTCCCGTGTAGGAACAGATACGCAGTATTTT. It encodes CASSSRVGTDTQYF. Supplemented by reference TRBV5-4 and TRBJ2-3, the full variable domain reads ETGVTQSPTHLIKTRGQQVTLRCSSQSGHNTVSWYQQALGQGPQFIFQYYREEENGRGNFPPRFSGLQFPNYSSELNVNALELDDSALYLCASSSRVGTDTQYFGPGTRLTVL.

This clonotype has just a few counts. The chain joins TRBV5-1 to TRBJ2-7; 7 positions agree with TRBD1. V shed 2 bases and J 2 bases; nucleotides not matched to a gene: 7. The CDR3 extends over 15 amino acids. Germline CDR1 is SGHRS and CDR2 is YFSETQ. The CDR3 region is CASSFNGQAPYEQYF. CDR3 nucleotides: TGCGCCAGCAGCTTCAATGGACAGGCCCCCTACGAGCAGTACTTC.

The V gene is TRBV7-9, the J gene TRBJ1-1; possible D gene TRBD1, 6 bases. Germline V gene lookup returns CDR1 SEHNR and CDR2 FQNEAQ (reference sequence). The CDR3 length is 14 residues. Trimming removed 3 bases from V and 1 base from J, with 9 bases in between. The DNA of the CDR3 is TGTGCCAGCAGCTTGGGACACGCGAACACTGAAGCTTTCTTT. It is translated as CASSLGHANTEAFF.

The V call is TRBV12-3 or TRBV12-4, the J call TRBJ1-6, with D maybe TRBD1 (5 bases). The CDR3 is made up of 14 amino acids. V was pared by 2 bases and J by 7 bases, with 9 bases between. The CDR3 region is CASSLRGENSPLHF. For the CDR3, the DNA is TGTGCCAGCAGTTTACGGGGGGAAAATTCACCCCTCCACTTT.